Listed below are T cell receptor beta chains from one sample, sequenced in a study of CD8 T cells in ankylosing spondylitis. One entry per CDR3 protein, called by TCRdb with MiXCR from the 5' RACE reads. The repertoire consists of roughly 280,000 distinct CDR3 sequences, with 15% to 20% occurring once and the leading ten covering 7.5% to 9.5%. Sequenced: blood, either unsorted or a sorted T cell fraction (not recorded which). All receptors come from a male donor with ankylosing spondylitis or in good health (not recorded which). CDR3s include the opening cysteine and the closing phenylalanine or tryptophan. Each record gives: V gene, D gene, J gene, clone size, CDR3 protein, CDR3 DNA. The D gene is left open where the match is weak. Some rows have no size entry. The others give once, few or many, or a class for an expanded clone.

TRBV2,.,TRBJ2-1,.,CASSGDMLEQFF,TGTGCCAGCAGTGGAGATATGTTGGAGCAGTTCTTC
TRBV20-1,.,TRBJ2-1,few,CSSSKSLLARYNEQFF,TGCAGTTCCAGTAAGTCGTTGCTAGCGAGATACAATGAGCAGTTCTTC
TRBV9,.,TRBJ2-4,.,CASSQDSSGNIQYF,TGTGCCAGCAGCCAAGATTCCTCGGGGAACATTCAGTACTTC
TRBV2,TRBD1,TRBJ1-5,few,CASSDRGAIDQPQHF,TGTGCCAGCAGTGACAGGGGGGCTATCGATCAGCCCCAGCATTTT
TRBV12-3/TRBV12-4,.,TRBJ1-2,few,CASSWGSELYGYTF,TGTGCCAGCAGTTGGGGGAGCGAACTTTATGGCTACACCTTC
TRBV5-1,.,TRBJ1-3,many,CASSVSSGNTIYF,TGCGCCAGCAGCGTAAGCTCTGGAAACACCATATATTTT
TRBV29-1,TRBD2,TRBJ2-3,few,CSVVGLAVTDTQYF,TGCAGCGTCGTGGGACTAGCGGTGACAGATACGCAGTATTTT
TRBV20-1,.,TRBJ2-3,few,CSARDRSVGGAGTQYF,TGCAGTGCTAGAGATCGCTCGGTTGGAGGGGCGGGTACGCAGTATTTT
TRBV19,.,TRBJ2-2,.,CASRTGKGWTGELFF,TGTGCCAGTAGAACGGGGAAAGGATGGACCGGGGAGCTGTTTTTT
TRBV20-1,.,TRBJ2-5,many,CSASSRIGRQETQYF,TGCAGTGCTAGTTCGAGGATTGGGCGTCAAGAGACCCAGTACTTC
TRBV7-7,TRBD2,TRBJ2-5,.,CASSLVLAGGPQQETQYF,TGTGCCAGCAGCTTAGTCCTAGCGGGAGGGCCCCAACAAGAGACCCAGTACTTC
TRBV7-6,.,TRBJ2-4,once,CVSSLEAGSDIQYF,TGTGTCAGCAGCTTAGAGGCAGGTTCGGACATTCAGTACTTC
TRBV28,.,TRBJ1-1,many,CATGSYTPTEAFF,TGTGCTACCGGGTCTTACACCCCCACTGAAGCTTTCTTT
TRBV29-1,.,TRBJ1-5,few,CSVRQDPTQPQHF,TGCAGCGTTCGGCAGGACCCCACTCAGCCCCAGCATTTT
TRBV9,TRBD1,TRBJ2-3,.,CASSLGQGRGDTQYF,TGTGCCAGCAGCCTGGGACAGGGGAGAGGAGATACGCAGTATTTT
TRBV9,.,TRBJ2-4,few,CASSGTSGNIQYF,TGTGCCAGCAGCGGCACATCAGGAAACATTCAGTACTTC
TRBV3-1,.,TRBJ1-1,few,CASKQGPGEKTEAFF,TGTGCCAGCAAGCAGGGTCCGGGGGAAAAAACTGAAGCTTTCTTT
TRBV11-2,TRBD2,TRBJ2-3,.,CASSLTPSGKTDTQYF,TGTGCCAGCAGCTTAACTCCTAGCGGGAAGACAGATACGCAGTATTTT
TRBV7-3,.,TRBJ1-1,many,CASSLTAGGPNTEAFF,TGTGCCAGCAGCTTAACCGCGGGGGGCCCGAACACTGAAGCTTTCTTT
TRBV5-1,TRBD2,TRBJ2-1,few,CASGRPTSGSSYNEQFF,TGCGCCAGCGGCCGTCCTACTAGCGGGAGTTCCTACAATGAGCAGTTCTTC
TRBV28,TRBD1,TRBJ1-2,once,CASSGTGRAGYTF,TGTGCCAGCAGTGGGACAGGGAGGGCTGGCTACACCTTC
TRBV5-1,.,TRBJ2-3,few,CASSSGQLLTDTQYF,TGCGCCAGCAGCTCCGGACAGCTACTCACAGATACGCAGTATTTT
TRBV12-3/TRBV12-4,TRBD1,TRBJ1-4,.,CASRLQGAEEKLFF,TGTGCCAGCAGATTACAGGGGGCGGAAGAAAAACTGTTTTTT